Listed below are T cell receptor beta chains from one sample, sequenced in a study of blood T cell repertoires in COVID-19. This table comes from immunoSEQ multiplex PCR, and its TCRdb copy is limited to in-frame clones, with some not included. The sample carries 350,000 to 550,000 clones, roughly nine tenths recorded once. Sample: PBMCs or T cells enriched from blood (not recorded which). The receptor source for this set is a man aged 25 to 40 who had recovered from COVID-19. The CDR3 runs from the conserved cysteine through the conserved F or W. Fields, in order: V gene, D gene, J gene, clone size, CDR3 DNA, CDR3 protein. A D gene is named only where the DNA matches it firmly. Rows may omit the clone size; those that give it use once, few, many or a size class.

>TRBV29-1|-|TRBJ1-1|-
TGCAGCGTTGATCGGGGCACTGAAGCTTTCTTT
CSVDRGTEAFF
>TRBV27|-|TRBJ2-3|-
TGTGCCAGCAATGCAGGGTTTAGCACAGATACGCAGTATTTT
CASNAGFSTDTQYF
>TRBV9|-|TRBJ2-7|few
TGTGCCAGCAGCCCCAGGGCCCTCTCCTACGAGCAGTACTTC
CASSPRALSYEQYF
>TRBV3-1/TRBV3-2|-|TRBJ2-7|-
TGTGCCAGCACCCTCGGCGGGACCTACGAGCAGTACTTC
CASTLGGTYEQYF
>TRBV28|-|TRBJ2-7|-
TGTGCCAGCAGTTTGGTGCGGTGGGGCCGACGATCCTACGAGCAGTACTTC
CASSLVRWGRRSYEQYF
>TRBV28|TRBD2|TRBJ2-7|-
TGTGCCAGCAGTTTCTGGACTAGCGGGAGTCCCTACGAGCAGTACTTC
CASSFWTSGSPYEQYF
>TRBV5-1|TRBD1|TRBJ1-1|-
TGCGCCAGCAGCTCGTCCGGGACAGGGGGCAACACTGAAGCTTTCTTT
CASSSSGTGGNTEAFF
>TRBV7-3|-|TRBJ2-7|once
TGTGCCAGCAGCTCGCTCGCAGCCTACGAGCAGTACTTC
CASSSLAAYEQYF
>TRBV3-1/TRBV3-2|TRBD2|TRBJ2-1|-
TGTGCCAGCAGCACCCCTGCGGGAGGAAGGAATGAGCAGTTCTTC
CASSTPAGGRNEQFF
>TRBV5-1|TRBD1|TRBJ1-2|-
TGCGCCAGCAGCCCAGGACAGGGGAACTATGGCTACACCTTC
CASSPGQGNYGYTF
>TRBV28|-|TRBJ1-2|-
TGTGCCAGCAGTTTACAGGTCTATGGCTACACCTTC
CASSLQVYGYTF
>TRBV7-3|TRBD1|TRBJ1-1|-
TGTGCCAGCAGCAAGGGGGCAGGGAACACTGAAGCTTTCTTT
CASSKGAGNTEAFF
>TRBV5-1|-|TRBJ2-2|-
TGCGCCAGCAGAGTACTAGAATTTAGGGAGCTGTTTTTT
CASRVLEFRELFF
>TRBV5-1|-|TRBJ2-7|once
TGCGCCAGCAGCTTGGAGGGGACTGGGTACGAGCAGTACTTC
CASSLEGTGYEQYF
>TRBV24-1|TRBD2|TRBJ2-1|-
TGTGCCACCAGTGACCTACTAGCGGGAGGGCTCAGTGAGCAGTTCTTC
CATSDLLAGGLSEQFF
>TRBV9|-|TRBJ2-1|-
TGTGCCAGCAGCGTTCTATTAGGGACTCTGAATGAGCAGTTCTTC
CASSVLLGTLNEQFF
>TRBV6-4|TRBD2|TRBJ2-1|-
TGTGCCAGCAAACCCGGGACTAGCGCCGGAGAGCAGTTCTTC
CASKPGTSAGEQFF
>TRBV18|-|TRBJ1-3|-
TGTGCCAGCTCACCAACTATGGACACTGGAAACACCATATATTTT
CASSPTMDTGNTIYF
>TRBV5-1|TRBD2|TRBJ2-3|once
TGCGCCAGCAGCTTGGTTAGCGGGGGCTACACAGATACGCAGTATTTT
CASSLVSGGYTDTQYF
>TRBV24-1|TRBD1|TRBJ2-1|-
TGTGCCACCAGTGATCATACGACAGGGGCCGGTGAGCAGTTCTTC
CATSDHTTGAGEQFF
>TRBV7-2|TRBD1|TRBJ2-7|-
TGTGCCAGCAGCTTAGCCGGGACAGGGGCTTACGAGCAGTACTTC
CASSLAGTGAYEQYF
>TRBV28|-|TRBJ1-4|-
TGTGCCAGCAAAACTAGAAACAGGGTTCTTTTTGAAAAACTGTTTTTT
CASKTRNRVLFEKLFF
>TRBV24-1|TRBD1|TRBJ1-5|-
TGTGCCACCAGTGAGGGACAGGGGATCGGTAATCAGCCCCAGCATTTT
CATSEGQGIGNQPQHF
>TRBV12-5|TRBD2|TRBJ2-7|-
TGTGCTAGTGGTTATAGCGGGTCCGCCTACGAGCAGTACTTC
CASGYSGSAYEQYF
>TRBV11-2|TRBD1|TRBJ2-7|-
TGTGCCAGCAGCTTATCCCGGGACAGGGCCTTCGAGCAGTACTTC
CASSLSRDRAFEQYF
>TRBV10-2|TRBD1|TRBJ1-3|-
TGCGCCAGCAGTACAGGGGTTGGAAACACCATATATTTT
CASSTGVGNTIYF
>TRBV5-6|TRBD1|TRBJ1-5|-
TGTGCCAGCAGCACAGACAGGGGCGGAAGGAGCAATCAGCCCCAGCATTTT
CASSTDRGGRSNQPQHF
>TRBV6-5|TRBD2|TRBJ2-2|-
TGTGCCAGCAGTTGGCGGGAGGGGAACACCGGGGAGCTGTTTTTT
CASSWREGNTGELFF
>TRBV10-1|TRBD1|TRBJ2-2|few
TGCGCCAGCAGTAAAGCCAAGGGACAGGGGATTGACACCGGGGAGCTGTTTTTT
CASSKAKGQGIDTGELFF
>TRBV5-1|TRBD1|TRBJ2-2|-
TGCGCCAGCAGCACAGGACAGGGTGAGAGGTTGGAGCTGTTTTTT
CASSTGQGERLELFF
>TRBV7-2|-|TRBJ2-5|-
TGTGCCAGCAGCTTATTAGACGGGCCAGGGGTCGGAGAGACCCAGTACTTC
CASSLLDGPGVGETQYF
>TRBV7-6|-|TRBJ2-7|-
TGTGCCAGCAGCTTATCGGGGTACGAGCAGTACTTC
CASSLSGYEQYF
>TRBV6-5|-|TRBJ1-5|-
TGTGCCAGCAGTTCTTACACGAATCAGCCCCAGCATTTT
CASSSYTNQPQHF
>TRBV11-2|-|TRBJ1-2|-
TGTGCCAGCAGCCCCCAGGGCCTAAATGGCTACACCTTC
CASSPQGLNGYTF
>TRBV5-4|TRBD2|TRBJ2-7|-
TGTGCCAGCGGGATAGCTTATTCTAGCGGGAGATTTTACGAGCAGTACTTC
CASGIAYSSGRFYEQYF
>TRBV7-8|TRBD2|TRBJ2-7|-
TGTGCCAGCAGCCCGATGAGGGGCGGGGGGGCCTACGAGCAGTACTTC
CASSPMRGGGAYEQYF
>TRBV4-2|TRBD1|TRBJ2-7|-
TGTGCCAGCAGCCCCCGGACAGGGACCTACGAGCAGTACTTC
CASSPRTGTYEQYF
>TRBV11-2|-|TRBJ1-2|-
TGTGCCAGCAGCGACAGGAGCTACAATGGCTACACCTTC
CASSDRSYNGYTF
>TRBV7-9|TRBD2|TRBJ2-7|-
TGTGCCAGCAGCTCAACCGGGACTACCTACGAGCAGTACTTC
CASSSTGTTYEQYF
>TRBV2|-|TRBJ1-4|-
TGTGCCAGCAGCTCCGCGGGGGGTCGAGAAAAACTGTTTTTT
CASSSAGGREKLFF
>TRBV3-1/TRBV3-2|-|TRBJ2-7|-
TGTGCCAGCAGCCAAGATCTGTACGAGCAGTACTTC
CASSQDLYEQYF